Included here is one T cell receptor (beta chain) sequence, with context. The CDR3 runs 17 residues. Germline CDR1 and CDR2: SNHLY and FYNNEI. V dropped 4 bases and J dropped 3; count of bases not matched to a gene: 8. The data were obtained in a study of cytomegalovirus exposure and HLA in healthy donors. Measured with immunoSEQ multiplex PCR; TCRdb has only the in-frame clones, and not every one. The table shows over 100,000 clones, with 88% occurring only once. The sequenced sample consisted of PBMCs. The chain is built from TRBV2 and TRBJ2-1, with 11 bases aligning to TRBD2. This sequence originates from a woman aged 18-29 years in good health and CMV-seropositive. The CDR3 coding sequence is TGTGCCAGCAGTGGCGTTGTAGCGGGAGGGTTCTACAATGAGCAGTTCTTC. Amino acids: CASSGVVAGGFYNEQFF.